This TCR beta chain stems from a study of blood T cell repertoires in COVID-19. Germline CDR1 reads SGHVS; CDR2 reads FQNEAQ. V was pared by 2 bases and J by 0 bases, with 11 bases between. The CDR3 has 16 amino acids. Authors' data handling: The assay estimated nucleated cells by amplifying reference gene primers. The table came from immunoSEQ multiplex PCR; TCRdb's copy has only in-frame clones and leaves some out. V and J calls and clone size come straight from that table; D and trimming were deduced from the DNA. Of about half a million clones in the sample, roughly nine tenths were seen once. The TCR was taken from a man aged 18-30 years with COVID-19, enrolled during active disease. The rearrangement uses TRBV7-8 and TRBJ2-1; D perhaps matches TRBD2 (6 bases). Sequenced sample: peripheral blood. The CDR3 loop reads CASSLQRAYSYNEQFF. CDR3 bases: TGTGCCAGCAGCTTACAGCGGGCCTACTCCTACAATGAGCAGTTCTTC. The complete variable domain, with remaining parts taken from reference TRBV7-8 and TRBJ2-1, reads GAGVSQSPRYKVAKRGQDVALRCDPISGHVSLFWYQQALGQGPEFLTYFQNEAQLDKSGLPSDRFFAERPEGSVSTLKIQRTQQEDSAVYLCASSLQRAYSYNEQFFGPGTRLTVL.